The T cell receptor (beta chain) under discussion was sequenced for a study of T cell responses to AZD1222 COVID-19 vaccine. Sequencing used immunoSEQ multiplex PCR; TCRdb keeps in-frame clones, though not all of them. This repertoire shows approximately 140,000 clones, 90% to 95% found once; its top ten account for approximately 3.8%. CDR3 length equals 12 residues. Germline V gene lookup returns CDR1 MNHEY and CDR2 SVGAGI. Deletions cut 4 bases from V and 11 bases from J, with 14 bases between. The sequence was obtained from an adult who received the AZD1222 COVID-19 vaccine. This sequence joins TRBV6-5 and TRBJ1-1, with D possibly TRBD1 on 6 matching bases. The source material was peripheral blood, sampled 28 days after the second AZD1222 dose. The CDR3: CASSLLRGRAFF. The CDR3, as DNA: TGTGCCAGCAGTTTACTCAGGGGTAGGGCTTTCTTT.